This T cell receptor beta chain was captured in a study of blood T cell repertoires in COVID-19. Study at large: The cDNA or gDNA used as material had been derived from T cells, B-cell-depleted T cells, or PBMCs.

This CDR3 has 14 amino acids. Germline V gives CDR1 SGHKS, CDR2 YYEKEE (reference sequence). Trimming at V came to 7 bases and at J to 4 bases, leaving 8 bases not matched to a gene. TCRdb's table, derived via immunoSEQ multiplex PCR, lists solely in-frame clones and lacks some. The table shows hundreds of thousands of clones, with around 89% occurring only once. V and J are TRBV5-5 and TRBJ2-7, with 10 positions matching TRBD1. Material: peripheral blood. The TCR originated in a woman younger than 45 with acute or convalescent COVID-19. The CDR3 here is CASRRQGAAYEQYF. The CDR3 DNA is TGTGCCAGCCGACGACAGGGGGCCGCGTACGAGCAGTACTTC.